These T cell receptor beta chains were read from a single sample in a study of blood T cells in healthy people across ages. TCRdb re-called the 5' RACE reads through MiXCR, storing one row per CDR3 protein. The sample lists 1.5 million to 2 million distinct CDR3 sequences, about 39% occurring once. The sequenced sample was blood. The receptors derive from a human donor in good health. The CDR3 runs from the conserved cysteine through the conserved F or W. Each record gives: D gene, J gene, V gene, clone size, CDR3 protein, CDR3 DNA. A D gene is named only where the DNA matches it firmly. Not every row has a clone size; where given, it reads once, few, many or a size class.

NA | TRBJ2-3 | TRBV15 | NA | CATSRERATQYF | TGTGCCACCAGCAGAGAAAGGGCCACGCAGTATTTT
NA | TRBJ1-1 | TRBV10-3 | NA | CAISTRGGTEAFF | TGTGCCATCAGTACCAGAGGGGGCACTGAAGCTTTCTTT
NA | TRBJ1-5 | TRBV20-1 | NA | CSARVLGTDNQPQHF | TGCAGTGCTAGAGTATTAGGCACAGACAATCAGCCCCAGCATTTT
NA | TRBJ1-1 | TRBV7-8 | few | CASSGTRGTEAFF | TGTGCCAGCAGCGGAACAAGGGGCACTGAAGCTTTCTTT
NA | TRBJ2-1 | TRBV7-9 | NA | CASSLARLLGNNEQFF | TGTGCCAGCAGCTTAGCTCGGCTCCTAGGGAACAATGAGCAGTTCTTC
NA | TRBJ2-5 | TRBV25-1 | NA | CASSEYFGPLGTPVGEQYF | TGTGCCAGCAGTGAATATTTTGGCCCGTTAGGGACCCCGGTCGGGGAGCAGTACTTC
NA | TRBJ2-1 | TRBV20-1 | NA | CSASGGPSDEQFF | TGCAGTGCTAGCGGGGGGCCTAGTGATGAGCAGTTCTTC
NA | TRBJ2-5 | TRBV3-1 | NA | CASSQATLAGQETQYF | TGTGCCAGCAGCCAAGCAACCTTGGCAGGGCAAGAGACCCAGTACTTC
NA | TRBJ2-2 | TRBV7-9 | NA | CASTPYRGAVDTGELFF | TGTGCCAGCACCCCTTATCGGGGCGCGGTTGACACCGGGGAGCTGTTTTTT
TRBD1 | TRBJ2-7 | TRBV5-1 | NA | CASSSSDGQGTYEQYF | TGCGCCAGCAGCTCGTCGGACGGACAGGGGACCTACGAGCAGTACTTC
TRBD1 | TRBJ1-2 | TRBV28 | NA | CASSLWAGGGSVSGYTF | TGTGCCAGCAGTTTATGGGCAGGGGGAGGCAGCGTCAGCGGCTACACCTTC
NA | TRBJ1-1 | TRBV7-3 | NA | CASSLTGRSDTEAFF | TGTGCCAGCAGCTTAACAGGAAGGTCCGACACTGAAGCTTTCTTT
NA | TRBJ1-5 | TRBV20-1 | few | CSARDAGDQPQHF | TGCAGTGCTAGAGATGCAGGGGATCAGCCCCAGCATTTT
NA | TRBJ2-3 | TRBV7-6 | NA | CASSSALGKAASTDTQYF | TGTGCCAGCAGCTCAGCCCTCGGGAAAGCGGCTAGCACAGATACGCAGTATTTT
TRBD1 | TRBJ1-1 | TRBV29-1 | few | CSVRPAGGSGAFF | TGCAGCGTCAGACCCGCAGGGGGCTCGGGAGCTTTCTTT
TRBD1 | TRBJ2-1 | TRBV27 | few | CASSLGSGTGGWDEQFF | TGTGCCAGCAGTTTAGGGTCCGGGACAGGGGGTTGGGATGAGCAGTTCTTC
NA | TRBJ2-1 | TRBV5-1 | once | CASSWRLDFGNEQFF | TGCGCCAGCAGCTGGAGACTAGATTTTGGCAATGAGCAGTTCTTC
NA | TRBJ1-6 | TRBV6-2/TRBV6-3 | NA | CASSMGDQNIYNSPLHF | TGTGCCAGCAGCATGGGGGACCAGAACATCTATAATTCACCCCTCCACTTT
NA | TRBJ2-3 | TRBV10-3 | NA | CAIRGSQGLDTQYF | TGTGCCATCAGGGGTTCGCAGGGTTTGGATACGCAGTATTTT
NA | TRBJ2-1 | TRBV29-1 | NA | CSVEDLSLRGYEQFF | TGCAGCGTTGAAGATTTAAGCCTTCGAGGGTATGAGCAGTTCTTC
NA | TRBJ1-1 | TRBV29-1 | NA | CSVDRQNTEAFF | TGCAGCGTTGACAGGCAGAACACTGAAGCTTTCTTT
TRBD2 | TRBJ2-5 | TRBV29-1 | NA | CSVLGGGGYQETQYF | TGCAGCGTACTTGGCGGGGGGGGCTACCAAGAGACCCAGTACTTC
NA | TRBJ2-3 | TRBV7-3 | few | CASSDGARVCTDTQYF | TGTGCCAGCAGCGACGGAGCGAGGGTCTGCACAGATACGCAGTATTTT